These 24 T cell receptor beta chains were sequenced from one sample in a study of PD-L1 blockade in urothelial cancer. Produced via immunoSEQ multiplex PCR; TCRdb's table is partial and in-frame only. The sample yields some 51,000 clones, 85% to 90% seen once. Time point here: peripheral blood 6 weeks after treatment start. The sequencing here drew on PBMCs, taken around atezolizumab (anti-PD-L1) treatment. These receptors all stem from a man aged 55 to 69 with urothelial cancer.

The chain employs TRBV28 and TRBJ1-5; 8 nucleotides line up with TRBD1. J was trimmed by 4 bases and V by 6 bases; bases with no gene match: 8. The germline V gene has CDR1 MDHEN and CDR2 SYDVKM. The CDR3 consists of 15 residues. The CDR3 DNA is TGTGCCAGCAGCCCTACAGGGGGAGCAAATCAGCCCCAGCATTTT. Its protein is CASSPTGGANQPQHF.

CDR3: CASSRGSFEKLFF. CDR3 bases: TGTGCCAGCAGCAGGGGGAGCTTTGAAAAACTGTTTTTT. The V gene is TRBV25-1, the J gene TRBJ1-4; 7 positions agree with TRBD1. V trimming: 6 bases; J trimming: 7 bases; junction bases outside the gene matches: 5. The germline V gene encodes CDR1 MGHDK and CDR2 SYGVNS. This CDR3 comprises 13 residues.

The CDR3 sequence: CSVGGDRVQETQYF. The CDR3 nucleotides read TGCAGCGTTGGAGGGGACAGGGTTCAAGAGACCCAGTACTTC. The gene calls are TRBV29-1 and TRBJ2-5; TRBD1 agrees at 9 bases. Germline V CDR1 and CDR2: SQVTM, ANQGSEA. The CDR3 consists of 14 residues. Trimming took 4 bases from V and 2 from J; bases not matched to a gene: 5.

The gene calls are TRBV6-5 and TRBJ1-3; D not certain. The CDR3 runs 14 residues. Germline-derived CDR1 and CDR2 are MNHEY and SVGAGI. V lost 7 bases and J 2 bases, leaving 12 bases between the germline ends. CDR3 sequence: CASIPSGTGNTIYF. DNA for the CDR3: TGTGCCAGCATCCCCTCGGGTACTGGAAACACCATATATTTT.

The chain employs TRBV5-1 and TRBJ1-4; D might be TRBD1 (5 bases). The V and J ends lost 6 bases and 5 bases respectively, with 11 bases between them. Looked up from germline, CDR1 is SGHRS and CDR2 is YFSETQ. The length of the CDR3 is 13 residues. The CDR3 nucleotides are TGCGCCAGCACCCCGGGGGGGAATGAAAAACTGTTTTTT. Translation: CASTPGGNEKLFF.

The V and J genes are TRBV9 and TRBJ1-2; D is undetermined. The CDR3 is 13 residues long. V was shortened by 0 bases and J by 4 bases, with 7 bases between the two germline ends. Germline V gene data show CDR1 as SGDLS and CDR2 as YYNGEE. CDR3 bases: TGTGCCAGCAGCGTAGACGGGATCTATGGCTACACCTTC. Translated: CASSVDGIYGYTF. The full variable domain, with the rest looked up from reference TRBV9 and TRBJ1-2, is DSGVTQTPKHLITATGQRVTLRCSPRSGDLSVYWYQQSLDQGLQFLIQYYNGEERAKGNILERFSAQQFPDLHSELNLSSLELGDSALYFCASSVDGIYGYTFGSGTRLTVV.

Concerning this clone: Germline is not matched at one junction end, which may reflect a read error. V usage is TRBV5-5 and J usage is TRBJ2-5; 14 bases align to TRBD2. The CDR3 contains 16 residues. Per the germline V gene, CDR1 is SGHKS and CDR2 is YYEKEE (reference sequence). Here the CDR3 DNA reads TGTACCAGCAGCTTCGGACTAGCGGGAGGAGGAGAGACCCAGTACTTC. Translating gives CTSSFGLAGGGETQYF.

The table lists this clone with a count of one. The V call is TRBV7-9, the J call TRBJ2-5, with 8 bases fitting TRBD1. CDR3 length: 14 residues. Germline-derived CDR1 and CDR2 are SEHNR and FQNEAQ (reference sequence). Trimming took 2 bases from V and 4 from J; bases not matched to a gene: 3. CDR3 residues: CASSLQGAGETQYF. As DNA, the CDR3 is TGTGCCAGCAGCTTACAGGGGGCCGGAGAGACCCAGTACTTC.

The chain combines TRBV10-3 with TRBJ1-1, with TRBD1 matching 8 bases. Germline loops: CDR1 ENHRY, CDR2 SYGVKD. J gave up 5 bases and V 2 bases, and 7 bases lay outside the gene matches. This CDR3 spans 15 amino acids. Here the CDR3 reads CAISEDGQGGTEAFF. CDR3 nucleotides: TGTGCCATCAGTGAGGACGGACAGGGCGGAACTGAAGCTTTCTTT.

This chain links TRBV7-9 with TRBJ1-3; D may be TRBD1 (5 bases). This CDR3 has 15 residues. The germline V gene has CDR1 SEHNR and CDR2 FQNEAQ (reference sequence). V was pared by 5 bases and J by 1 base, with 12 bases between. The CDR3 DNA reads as TGTGCCAGCAGCCGAGAAGGGGCTTCTGGAAACACCATATATTTT. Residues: CASSREGASGNTIYF.

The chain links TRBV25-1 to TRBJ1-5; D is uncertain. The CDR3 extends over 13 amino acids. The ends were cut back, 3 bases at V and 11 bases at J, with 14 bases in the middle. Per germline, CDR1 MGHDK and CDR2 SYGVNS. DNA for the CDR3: TGTGCCAGCAGTGACCCATCAGGCCGGACCCAGCATTTT. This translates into CASSDPSGRTQHF. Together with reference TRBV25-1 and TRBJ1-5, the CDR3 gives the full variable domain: EADIYQTPRYLVIGTGKKITLECSQTMGHDKMYWYQQDPGMELHLIHYSYGVNSTEKGDLSSESTVSRIRTEHFPLTLESARPSHTSQYLCASSDPSGRTQHFGDGTRLSIL.

CDR3 DNA: TGTGCCAGCTCCTACTTGGGACAGGCGCGAGAAAAACTGTTTTTT. Protein product: CASSYLGQAREKLFF. The chain employs TRBV18 and TRBJ1-4; 8 bases map to TRBD1. J lost 8 bases, V lost 6 bases, and 11 bases had no gene match. Looked up from germline, CDR1 is KGHSH and CDR2 is LQKENI. The CDR3 length is 15 residues.

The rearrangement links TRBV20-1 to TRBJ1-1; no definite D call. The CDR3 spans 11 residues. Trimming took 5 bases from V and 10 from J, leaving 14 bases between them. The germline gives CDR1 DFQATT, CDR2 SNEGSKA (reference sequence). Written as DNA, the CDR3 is TGCAGTGCTGGGGAGGTTTCTGGAGCTTTCTTT. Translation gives CSAGEVSGAFF.

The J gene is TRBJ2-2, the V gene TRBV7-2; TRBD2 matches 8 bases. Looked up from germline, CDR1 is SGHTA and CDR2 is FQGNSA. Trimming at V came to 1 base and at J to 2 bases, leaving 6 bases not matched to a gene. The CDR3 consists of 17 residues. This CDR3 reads CASSLGSGGRNTGELFF. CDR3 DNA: TGTGCCAGCAGCTTAGGGTCGGGAGGGCGAAACACCGGGGAGCTGTTTTTT.

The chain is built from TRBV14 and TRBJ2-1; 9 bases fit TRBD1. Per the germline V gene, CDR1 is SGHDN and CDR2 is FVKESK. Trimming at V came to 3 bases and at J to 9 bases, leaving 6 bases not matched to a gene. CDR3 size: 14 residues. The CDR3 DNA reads TGTGCCAGCAGCCAGGACAGGGGCAGGGGTGAGCAGTTCTTC. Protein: CASSQDRGRGEQFF.

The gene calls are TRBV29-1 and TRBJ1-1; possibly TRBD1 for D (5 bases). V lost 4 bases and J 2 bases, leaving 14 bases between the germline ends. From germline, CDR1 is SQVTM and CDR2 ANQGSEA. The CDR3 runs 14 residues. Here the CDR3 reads CSVGGRVFNTEAFF. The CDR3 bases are TGCAGCGTTGGCGGCAGGGTTTTTAACACTGAAGCTTTCTTT. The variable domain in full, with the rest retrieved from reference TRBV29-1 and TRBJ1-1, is SAVISQKPSRDICQRGTSLTIQCQVDSQVTMMFWYRQQPGQSLTLIATANQGSEATYESGFVIDKFPISRPNLTFSTLTVSNMSPEDSSIYLCSVGGRVFNTEAFFGQGTRLTVV.

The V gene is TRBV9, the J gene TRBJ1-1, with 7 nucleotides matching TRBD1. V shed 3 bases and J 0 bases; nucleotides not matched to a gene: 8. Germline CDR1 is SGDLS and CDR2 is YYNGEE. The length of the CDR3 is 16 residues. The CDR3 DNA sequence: TGTGCCAGCAGCGGGTTGACAGGGATGTTGAACACTGAAGCTTTCTTT. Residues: CASSGLTGMLNTEAFF.

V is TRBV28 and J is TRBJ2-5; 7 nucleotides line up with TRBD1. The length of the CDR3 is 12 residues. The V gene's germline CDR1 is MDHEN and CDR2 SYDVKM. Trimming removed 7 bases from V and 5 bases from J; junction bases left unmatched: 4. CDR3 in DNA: TGTGCCAGCACTACAGGGGTCGAGACCCAGTACTTC. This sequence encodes CASTTGVETQYF.

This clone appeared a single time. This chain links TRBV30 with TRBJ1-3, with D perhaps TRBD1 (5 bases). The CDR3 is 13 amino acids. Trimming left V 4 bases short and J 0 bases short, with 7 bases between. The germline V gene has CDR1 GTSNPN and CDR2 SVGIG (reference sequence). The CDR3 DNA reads TGTGCCTGGACAGGGAACTCTGGAAACACCATATATTTT. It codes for CAWTGNSGNTIYF.

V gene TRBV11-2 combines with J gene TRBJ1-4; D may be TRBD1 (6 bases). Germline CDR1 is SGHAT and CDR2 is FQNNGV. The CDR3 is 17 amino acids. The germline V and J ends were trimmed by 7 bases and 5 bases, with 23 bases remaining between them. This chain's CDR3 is CASTFRGEGGANEKLFF. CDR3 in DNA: TGTGCCAGCACCTTTAGAGGAGAAGGGGGTGCGAATGAAAAACTGTTTTTT. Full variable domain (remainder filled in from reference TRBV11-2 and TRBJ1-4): EAGVAQSPRYKIIEKRQSVAFWCNPISGHATLYWYQQILGQGPKLLIQFQNNGVVDDSQLPKDRFSAERLKGVDSTLKIQPAKLEDSAVYLCASTFRGEGGANEKLFFGSGTQLSVL.

CDR3 sequence reads: CASSLGLVSTGELFF. The DNA of the CDR3 is TGTGCCAGCAGCTTGGGTCTAGTAAGCACCGGGGAGCTGTTTTTT. The rearrangement joins TRBV7-8 to TRBJ2-2; D is ambiguous. This CDR3 has 15 residues. Trimming removed 3 bases at V and 4 bases at J, with 12 bases between. Germline V gene data show CDR1 as SGHVS and CDR2 as FQNEAQ.

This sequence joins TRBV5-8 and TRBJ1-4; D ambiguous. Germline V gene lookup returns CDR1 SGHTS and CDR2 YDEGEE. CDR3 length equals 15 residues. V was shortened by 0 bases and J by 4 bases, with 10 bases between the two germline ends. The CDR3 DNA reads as TGTGCCAGCAGCTTGGGGTCAGTGCTTAATGAAAAACTGTTTTTT. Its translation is CASSLGSVLNEKLFF.

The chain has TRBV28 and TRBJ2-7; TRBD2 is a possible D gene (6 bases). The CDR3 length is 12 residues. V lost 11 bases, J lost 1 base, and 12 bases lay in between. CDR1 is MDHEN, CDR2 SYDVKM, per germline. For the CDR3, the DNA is TGTGCCTCGGGGGTTGGGTCCTACGAGCAGTACTTC. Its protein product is CASGVGSYEQYF. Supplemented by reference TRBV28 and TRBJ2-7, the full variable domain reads DVKVTQSSRYLVKRTGEKVFLECVQDMDHENMFWYRQDPGLGLRLIYFSYDVKMKEKGDIPEGYSVSREKKERFSLILESASTNQTSMYLCASGVGSYEQYFGPGTRLTVT.

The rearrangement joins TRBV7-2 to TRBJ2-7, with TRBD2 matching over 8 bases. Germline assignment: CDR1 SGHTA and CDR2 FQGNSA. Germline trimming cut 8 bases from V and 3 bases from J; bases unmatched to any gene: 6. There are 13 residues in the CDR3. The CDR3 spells CASWSGSVYEQYF. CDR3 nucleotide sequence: TGTGCCAGCTGGAGCGGGAGTGTCTACGAGCAGTACTTC.